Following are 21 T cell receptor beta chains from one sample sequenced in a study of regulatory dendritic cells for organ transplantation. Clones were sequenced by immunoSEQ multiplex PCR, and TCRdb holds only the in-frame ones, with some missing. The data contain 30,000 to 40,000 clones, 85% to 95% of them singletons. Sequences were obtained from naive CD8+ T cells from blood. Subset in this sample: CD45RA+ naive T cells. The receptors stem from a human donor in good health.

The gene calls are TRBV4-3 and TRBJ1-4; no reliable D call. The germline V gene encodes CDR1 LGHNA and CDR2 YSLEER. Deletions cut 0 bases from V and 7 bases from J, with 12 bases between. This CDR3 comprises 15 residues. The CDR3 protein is CASSQDLERGEKLFF. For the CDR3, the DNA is TGCGCCAGCAGCCAAGATTTAGAACGCGGTGAAAAACTGTTTTTT.

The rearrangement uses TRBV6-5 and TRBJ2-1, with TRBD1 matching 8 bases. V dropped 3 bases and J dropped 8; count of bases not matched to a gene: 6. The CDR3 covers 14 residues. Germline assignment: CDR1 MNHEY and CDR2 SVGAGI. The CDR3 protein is CASSYAQGADEQFF. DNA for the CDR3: TGTGCCAGCAGTTATGCGCAGGGGGCAGATGAGCAGTTCTTC.

DNA of the CDR3: TGTGCCAGCAGTGAAGGTCTAGCTGCCTCGTACGAGCAGTACTTC. It codes for CASSEGLAASYEQYF. V usage is TRBV6-1 and J usage is TRBJ2-7; tentatively, D is TRBD2 (5 bases). V lost 1 base and J lost 4, with 14 bases in between. The CDR3 spans 15 residues. Germline CDR1 is MNHNS and CDR2 is SASEGT.

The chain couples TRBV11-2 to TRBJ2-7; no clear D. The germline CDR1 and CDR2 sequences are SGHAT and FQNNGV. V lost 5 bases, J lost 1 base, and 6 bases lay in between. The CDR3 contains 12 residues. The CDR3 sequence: CASSSYSYEQYF. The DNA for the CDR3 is TGTGCCAGCAGCAGCTATTCCTACGAGCAGTACTTC.

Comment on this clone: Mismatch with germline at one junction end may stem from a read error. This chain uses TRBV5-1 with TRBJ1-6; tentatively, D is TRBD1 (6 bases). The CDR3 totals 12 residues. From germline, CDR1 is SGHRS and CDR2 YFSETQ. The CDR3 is CASSLPGGPANF. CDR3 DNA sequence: TGCGCCAGCAGCCTTCCCGGGGGCCCCGCGAACTTT. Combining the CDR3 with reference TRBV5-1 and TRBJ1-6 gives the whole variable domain KAGVTQTPRYLIKTRGQQVTLSCSPISGHRSVSWYQQTPGQGLQFLFEYFSETQRNKGNFPGRFSGRQFSNSRSEMNVSTLELGDSALYLCASSLPGGPANFGNGTRLTVT.

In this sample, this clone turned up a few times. CDR3 in amino acids: CASSLSQGVNQPQHF. CDR3 sequence (DNA): TGTGCCAGCAGCTTATCACAGGGAGTCAATCAGCCCCAGCATTTT. The V gene is TRBV7-9, the J gene TRBJ1-5; TRBD1 might be the D (6 bases). The ends were cut back, 2 bases at V and 3 bases at J, with 11 bases in the middle. CDR1 and CDR2 (germline): SEHNR, FQNEAQ (reference sequence). The CDR3 runs 15 residues.

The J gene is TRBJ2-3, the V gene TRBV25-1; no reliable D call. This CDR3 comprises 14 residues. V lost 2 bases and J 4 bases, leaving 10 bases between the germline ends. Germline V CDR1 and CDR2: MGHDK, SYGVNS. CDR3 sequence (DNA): TGTGCCAGCAGTGAAAACCCCTCCGCAGATACGCAGTATTTT. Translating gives CASSENPSADTQYF. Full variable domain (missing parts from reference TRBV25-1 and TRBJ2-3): EADIYQTPRYLVIGTGKKITLECSQTMGHDKMYWYQQDPGMELHLIHYSYGVNSTEKGDLSSESTVSRIRTEHFPLTLESARPSHTSQYLCASSENPSADTQYFGPGTRLTVL.

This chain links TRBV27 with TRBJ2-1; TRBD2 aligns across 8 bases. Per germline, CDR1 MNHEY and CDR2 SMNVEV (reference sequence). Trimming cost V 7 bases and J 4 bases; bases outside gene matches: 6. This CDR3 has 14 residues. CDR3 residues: CASTSGSPYNEQFF. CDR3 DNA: TGTGCCAGCACCAGCGGGAGCCCTTACAATGAGCAGTTCTTC.

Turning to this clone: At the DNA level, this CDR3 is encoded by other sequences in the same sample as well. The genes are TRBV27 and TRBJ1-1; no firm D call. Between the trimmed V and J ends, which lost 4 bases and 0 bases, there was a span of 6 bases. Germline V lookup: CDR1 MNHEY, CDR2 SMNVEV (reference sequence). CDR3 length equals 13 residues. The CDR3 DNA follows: TGTGCCAGCAGTTCGGGAGTGAACACTGAAGCTTTCTTT. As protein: CASSSGVNTEAFF.

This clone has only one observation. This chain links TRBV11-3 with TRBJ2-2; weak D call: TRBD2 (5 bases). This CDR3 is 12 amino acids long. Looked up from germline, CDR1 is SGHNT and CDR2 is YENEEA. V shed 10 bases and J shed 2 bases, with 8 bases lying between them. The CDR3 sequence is CATRGNTGELFF. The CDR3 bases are TGTGCCACACGGGGTAACACCGGGGAGCTGTTTTTT. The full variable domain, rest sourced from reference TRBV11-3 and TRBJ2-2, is EAGVVQSPRYKIIEKKQPVAFWCNPISGHNTLYWYLQNLGQGPELLIRYENEEAVDDSQLPKDRFSAERLKGVDSTLKIQPAELGDSAVYLCATRGNTGELFFGEGSRLTVL.

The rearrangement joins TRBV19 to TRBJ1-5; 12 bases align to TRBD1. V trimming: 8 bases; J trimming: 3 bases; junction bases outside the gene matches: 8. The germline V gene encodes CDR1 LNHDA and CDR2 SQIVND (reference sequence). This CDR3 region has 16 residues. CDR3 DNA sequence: TGTGCCAGTGGGCCGCGGGACAGGGGGCTCAATCAGCCCCAGCATTTT. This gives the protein CASGPRDRGLNQPQHF.

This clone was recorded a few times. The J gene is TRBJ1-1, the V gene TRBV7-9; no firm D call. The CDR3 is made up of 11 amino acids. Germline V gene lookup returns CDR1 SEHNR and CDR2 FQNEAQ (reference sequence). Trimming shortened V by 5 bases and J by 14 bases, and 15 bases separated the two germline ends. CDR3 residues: CASSDNPTGFF. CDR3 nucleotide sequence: TGTGCCAGCAGCGACAACCCCACCGGCTTCTTT.

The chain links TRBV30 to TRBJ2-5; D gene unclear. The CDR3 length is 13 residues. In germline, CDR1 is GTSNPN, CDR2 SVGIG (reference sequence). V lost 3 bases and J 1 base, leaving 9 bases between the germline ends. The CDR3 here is CAWRALTQETQYF. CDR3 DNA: TGTGCCTGGAGAGCACTTACCCAAGAGACCCAGTACTTC. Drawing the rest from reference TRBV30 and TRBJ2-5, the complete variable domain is SQTIHQWPATLVQPVGSPLSLECTVEGTSNPNLYWYRQAAGRGLQLLFYSVGIGQISSEVPQNLSASRPQDRQFILSSKKLLLSDSGFYLCAWRALTQETQYFGPGTRLLVL.

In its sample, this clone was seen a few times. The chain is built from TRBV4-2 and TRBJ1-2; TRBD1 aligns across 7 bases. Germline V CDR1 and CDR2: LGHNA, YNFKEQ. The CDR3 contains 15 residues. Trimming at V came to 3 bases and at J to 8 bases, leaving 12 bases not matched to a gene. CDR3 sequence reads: CASSQATGAIEGYTF. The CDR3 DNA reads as TGTGCCAGCAGCCAGGCAACAGGGGCCATAGAAGGCTACACCTTC.

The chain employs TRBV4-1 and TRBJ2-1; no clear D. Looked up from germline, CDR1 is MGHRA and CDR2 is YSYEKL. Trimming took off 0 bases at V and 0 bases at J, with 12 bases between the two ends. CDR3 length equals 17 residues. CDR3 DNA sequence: TGCGCCAGCAGCCAAGAGCCCGACTGGGCCTCCTACAATGAGCAGTTCTTC. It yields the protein CASSQEPDWASYNEQFF.

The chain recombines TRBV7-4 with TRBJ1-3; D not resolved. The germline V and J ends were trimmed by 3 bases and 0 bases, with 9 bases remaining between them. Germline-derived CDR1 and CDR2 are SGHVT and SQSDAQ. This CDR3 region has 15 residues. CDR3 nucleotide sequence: TGTGCCAGCAGCTTTGAGGACCACTCTGGAAACACCATATATTTT. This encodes CASSFEDHSGNTIYF.

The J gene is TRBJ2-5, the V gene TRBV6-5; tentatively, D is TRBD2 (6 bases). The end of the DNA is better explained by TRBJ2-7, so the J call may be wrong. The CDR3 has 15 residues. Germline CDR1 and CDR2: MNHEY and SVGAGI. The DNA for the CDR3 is TGTGCCAGCAGTTACTTTCCGGGAGAAAACTACGAGCAGTACTTC. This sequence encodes CASSYFPGENYEQYF.

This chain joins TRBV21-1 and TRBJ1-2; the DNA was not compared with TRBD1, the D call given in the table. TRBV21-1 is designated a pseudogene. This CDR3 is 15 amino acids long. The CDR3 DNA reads TGTGCCAGCAGCATTGCCGGGACAGACAACTATGGCTACACCTTC. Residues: CASSIAGTDNYGYTF.

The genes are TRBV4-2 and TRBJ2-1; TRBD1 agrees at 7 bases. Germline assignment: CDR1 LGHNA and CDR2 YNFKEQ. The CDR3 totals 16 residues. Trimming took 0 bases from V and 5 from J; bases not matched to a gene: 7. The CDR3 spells CASSQDPTGLDNEQFF. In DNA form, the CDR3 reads TGTGCCAGCAGCCAAGATCCGACAGGGTTGGACAATGAGCAGTTCTTC.

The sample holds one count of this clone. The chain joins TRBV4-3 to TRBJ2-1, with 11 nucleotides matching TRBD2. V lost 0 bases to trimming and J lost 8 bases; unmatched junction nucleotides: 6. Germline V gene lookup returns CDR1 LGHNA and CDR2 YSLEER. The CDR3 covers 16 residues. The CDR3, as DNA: TGCGCCAGCAGCCAAGATTTAGCGGGGGGGCGGGATGAGCAGTTCTTC. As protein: CASSQDLAGGRDEQFF.

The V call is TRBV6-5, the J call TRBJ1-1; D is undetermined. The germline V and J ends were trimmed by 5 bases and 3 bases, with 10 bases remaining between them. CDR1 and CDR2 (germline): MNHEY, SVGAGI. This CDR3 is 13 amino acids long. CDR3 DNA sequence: TGTGCCAGCAGTATCAAGACGCACACTGAAGCTTTCTTT. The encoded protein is CASSIKTHTEAFF.